This TCR beta chain is from a study of identical twins. TCRdb processed the 5' RACE reads anew with MiXCR; each CDR3 protein has one entry. The table lists hundreds of thousands of distinct CDR3 sequences, around 24% of them singletons, with 2.9% in the top ten. The CDR3 is 15 residues long. The germline gives CDR1 SGHTA, CDR2 FQGNSA. J was trimmed by 3 bases and V by 5 bases; bases with no gene match: 7. Separately, the same data were catalogued under a study of T cells expressing NK-cell markers. That work adds: Obtained from sorted CD3+CD56+NKG2C+, CD3+CD56+NKG2C- and CD3+CD56-NKG2C+ T cells were the TCR beta repertoires. Eight donors were sequenced, seven testing HCMV-seropositive and one testing seronegative.

This sequence joins TRBV7-2 and TRBJ2-1; 7 bases map to TRBD2. The receptor was isolated from a woman aged 18-35 years in good health. Sample: CD4+ T cells sorted from blood. CDR3 sequence reads: CASSRDRGGYNEQFF. The CDR3, as DNA: TGTGCCAGCAGCCGAGACCGCGGGGGCTACAATGAGCAGTTCTTC. The whole variable domain, filled in from reference TRBV7-2 and TRBJ2-1, reads GAGVSQSPSNKVTEKGKDVELRCDPISGHTALYWYRQSLGQGLEFLIYFQGNSAPDKSGLPSDRFSAERTGGSVSTLTIQRTQQEDSAVYLCASSRDRGGYNEQFFGPGTRLTVL.